This TCR beta chain was identified during a study of technical replicates of blood from a handful of donors. TCRdb's table, derived via immunoSEQ multiplex PCR, lists solely in-frame clones and lacks some. The table lists tens of thousands of clones, 95% of them singletons. The trim removed 4 bases at V and 0 bases at J, leaving 8 bases unmatched. CDR3 length equals 16 residues. CDR1 and CDR2 (germline): SGHNT, YENEEA. The TCR was taken from a human donor in good health. Material: T cells isolated from PBMCs. The J gene is TRBJ2-7, the V gene TRBV11-3, with 8 positions matching TRBD2. CDR3 in amino acids: CASSSLAGKSSYEQYF. CDR3 DNA: TGTGCCAGCAGCTCGTTAGCGGGGAAAAGCTCCTACGAGCAGTACTTC.